This entry features one TCR beta chain sequence. Its antigen is as yet unknown. These data come from a study of identical twins. V was clipped by 6 bases and J by 3 bases, with 12 bases between them. CDR3 size: 12 residues. The germline V gene has CDR1 SQVTM and CDR2 ANQGSEA. From the 5' RACE reads, TCRdb called clonotypes with MiXCR, one entry per CDR3 protein. The table includes under 900,000 distinct CDR3 sequences, around a sixth detected once. Regarding the study as a whole: The presence of invariant MAIT and iNKT cells could partly confound analyses of zero-insertion sequences.

These data are also associated with another study on T cells expressing NK-cell markers. That source adds: The authors sequenced eight donors, of whom seven were HCMV-seropositive and one was seronegative. The study left the HCMV specificity of expanded NKG2C+ T cell clones unresolved.

Specimen: PBMCs. The clonotype was recovered from a woman aged 18-29 years in good health. The chain carries TRBV29-1 and TRBJ2-7, with a weak D call TRBD2 (5 bases). The CDR3 protein is CSVRSAGYEQYF. The DNA for the CDR3 is TGCAGCGTGAGATCGGCGGGCTACGAGCAGTACTTC.